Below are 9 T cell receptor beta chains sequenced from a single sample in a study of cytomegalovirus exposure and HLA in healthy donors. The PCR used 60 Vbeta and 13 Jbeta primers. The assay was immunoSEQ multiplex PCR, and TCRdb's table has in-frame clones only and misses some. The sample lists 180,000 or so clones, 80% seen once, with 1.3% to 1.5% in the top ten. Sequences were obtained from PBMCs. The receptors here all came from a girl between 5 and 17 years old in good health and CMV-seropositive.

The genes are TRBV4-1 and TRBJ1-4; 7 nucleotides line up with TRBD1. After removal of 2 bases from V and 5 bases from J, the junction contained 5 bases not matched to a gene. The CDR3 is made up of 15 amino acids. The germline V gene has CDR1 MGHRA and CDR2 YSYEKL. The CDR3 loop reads CASSQQTGLNEKLFF. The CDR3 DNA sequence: TGCGCCAGCAGCCAACAGACAGGGCTGAATGAAAAACTGTTTTTT.

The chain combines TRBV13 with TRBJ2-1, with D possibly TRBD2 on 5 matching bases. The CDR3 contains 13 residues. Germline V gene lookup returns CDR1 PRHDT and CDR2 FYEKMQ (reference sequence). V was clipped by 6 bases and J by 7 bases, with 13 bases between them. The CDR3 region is CASSDLAVNEQFF. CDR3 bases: TGTGCCAGCAGTGACCTAGCAGTAAATGAGCAGTTCTTC.

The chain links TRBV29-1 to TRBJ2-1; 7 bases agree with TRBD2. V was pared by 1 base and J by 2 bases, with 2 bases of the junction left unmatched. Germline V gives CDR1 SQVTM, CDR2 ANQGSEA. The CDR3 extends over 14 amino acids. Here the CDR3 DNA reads TGCAGCGTTGAAGCTAGCGGTGCCTACAATGAGCAGTTCTTC. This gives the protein CSVEASGAYNEQFF.

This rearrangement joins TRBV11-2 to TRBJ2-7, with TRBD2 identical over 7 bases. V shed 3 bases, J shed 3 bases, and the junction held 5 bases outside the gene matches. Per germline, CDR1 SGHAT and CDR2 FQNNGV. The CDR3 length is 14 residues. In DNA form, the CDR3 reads TGTGCCAGCAGCTTTGAAGGGAGGGGCTACGAGCAGTACTTC. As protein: CASSFEGRGYEQYF. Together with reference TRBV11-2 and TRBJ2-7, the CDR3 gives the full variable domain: EAGVAQSPRYKIIEKRQSVAFWCNPISGHATLYWYQQILGQGPKLLIQFQNNGVVDDSQLPKDRFSAERLKGVDSTLKIQPAKLEDSAVYLCASSFEGRGYEQYFGPGTRLTVT.

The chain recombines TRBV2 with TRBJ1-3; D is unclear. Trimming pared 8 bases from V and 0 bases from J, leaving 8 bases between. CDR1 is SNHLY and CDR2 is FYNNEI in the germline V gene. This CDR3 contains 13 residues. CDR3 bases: TGTGCCAGCGGGCGAAACTCTGGAAACACCATATATTTT. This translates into CASGRNSGNTIYF.

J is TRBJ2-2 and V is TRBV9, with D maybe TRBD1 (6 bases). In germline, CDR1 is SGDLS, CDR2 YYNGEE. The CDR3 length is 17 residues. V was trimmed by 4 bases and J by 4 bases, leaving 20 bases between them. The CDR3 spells CASSPHGNRAGTGELFF. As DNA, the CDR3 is TGTGCCAGCAGCCCCCACGGAAACAGGGCGGGCACCGGGGAGCTGTTTTTT.

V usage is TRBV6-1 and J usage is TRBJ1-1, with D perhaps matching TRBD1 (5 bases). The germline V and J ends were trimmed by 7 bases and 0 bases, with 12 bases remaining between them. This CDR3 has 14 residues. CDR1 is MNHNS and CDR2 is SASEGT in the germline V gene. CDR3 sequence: CASIHPGVNTEAFF. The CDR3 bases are TGTGCCAGCATTCATCCGGGGGTGAACACTGAAGCTTTCTTT.

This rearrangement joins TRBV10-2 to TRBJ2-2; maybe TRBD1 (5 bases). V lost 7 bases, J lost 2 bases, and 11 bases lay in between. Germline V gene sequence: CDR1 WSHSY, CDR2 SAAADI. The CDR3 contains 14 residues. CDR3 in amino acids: CASKAGPNTGELFF. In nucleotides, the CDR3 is TGCGCCAGCAAGGCAGGGCCTAACACCGGGGAGCTGTTTTTT.

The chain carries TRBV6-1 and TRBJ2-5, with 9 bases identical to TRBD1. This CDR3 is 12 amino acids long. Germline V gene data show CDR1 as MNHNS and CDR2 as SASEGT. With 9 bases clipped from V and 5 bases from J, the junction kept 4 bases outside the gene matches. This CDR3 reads CASGQGFETQYF. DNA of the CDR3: TGTGCCAGTGGACAGGGGTTTGAGACCCAGTACTTC.